Included here is one T cell receptor (beta chain) sequence, with context. This receptor's antigen is unknown. No clone much larger than this one lies a single base away; base qualities are absent. The sample is drawn from a study of OX40 agonist ivuxolimab in advanced cancers. Regarding the complete study: Ivuxolimab, which targeted the costimulatory receptor OX40 (CD134), was an agonistic, fully human IgG2 monoclonal antibody. Intravenous ivuxolimab was administered to patients every 2 weeks at six dose levels: 0.01, 0.1, 0.3, 1.5, 3 and 10 mg/kg. Among the approximately 50 dose-escalation patients, some 19 had hepatocellular carcinoma, roughly 15 melanoma, 9 renal cell carcinoma and 9 head and neck cancer. In the dose-escalation cohort, approximately 82% of patients were male, and the mean age was approximately 60 years with a range of about 20 to 90. Prior anti-PD-1, anti-PD-L1 or anti-CTLA-4 therapy was permitted, and checkpoint inhibitors had been received by about 36% of dose-escalation patients. Partial responses occurred in three dose-escalation patients, of whom one had hepatocellular carcinoma and two had cutaneous melanoma. The purpose of peripheral TCRbeta sequencing was to test whether ivuxolimab changed TCR sequence diversity and led to clonal T-cell expansion. The paper covers the monotherapy dose-escalation part of the phase I ivuxolimab trial, which included N of about 50 patients.

Genomic DNA was extracted from sorted cells for sequencing of the TCRbeta CDR3 region. The immunoSEQ Assay was used to sequence the TCRbeta CDR3 regions. TCRdb took over this immuneACCESS table, retaining in-frame rearrangements with V and J assigned. Such tables are incomplete; in checked studies, under half of the missing clones stem from an unresolved V gene, and the remainder is unexplained. This sample has about 92,000 clones in its table, and approximately 91% of those were observed once. Around 0.35% of the sample comes from the top ten. General study outcomes and caveats: Low levels of normalized T-cell clonal expansion were also seen in some patients who did not respond. Which antigens the clonally expanded peripheral T cells were specific for was not determined. At doses of 0.1 to 3.0 mg/kg, clonal expansion of both CD4+ and CD8+ T cells in blood was seen between baseline and week 6. In partial responders in the 0.1-3.0 mg/kg groups, normalized peripheral clonal expansion was found to be among the lowest, especially among CD8+ T cells. On average, CD8+ T cells showed more expanded clones than CD4+ T cells after ivuxolimab.

Trimming costs V 8 bases and J 3 bases, and their ends lie 7 bases apart. Including cysteine and phenylalanine, the CDR3 has 12 amino acids. Just CDR3 DNA is preserved here, 36 bases in frame from base 1. CDR1 MDHEN and CDR2 SYDVKM were looked up in the germline V gene. The trial excluded patients who had a history of autoimmune disease or who were on systemic immunosuppression. Peripheral blood for TCR sequencing was drawn from every dose cohort at baseline, at cycle 4 day 1 and at cycle 7 day 1. Samples were obtained from an open-label, multicenter, first-in-human phase I dose-escalation trial of ivuxolimab. Adults with locally advanced or metastatic head and neck squamous cell, hepatocellular, melanoma or renal cell carcinoma were enrolled in the trial. Before TCR sequencing, CD4+ and CD8+ T cells were separately sorted from peripheral blood.

This clonotype originated in an adult with an advanced solid tumor such as melanoma, head and neck, liver or kidney cancer. This sample comprised CD4+ or CD8+ T cells sorted from blood, obtained in a trial of the OX40 agonist ivuxolimab. The chain is assembled from TRBV28 and TRBJ2-2; the D gene cannot be resolved reliably. Read as DNA, the sequence is TGTGCCAGCGGCCTAGACACCGGGGAGCTGTTTTTT. It encodes CASGLDTGELFF.